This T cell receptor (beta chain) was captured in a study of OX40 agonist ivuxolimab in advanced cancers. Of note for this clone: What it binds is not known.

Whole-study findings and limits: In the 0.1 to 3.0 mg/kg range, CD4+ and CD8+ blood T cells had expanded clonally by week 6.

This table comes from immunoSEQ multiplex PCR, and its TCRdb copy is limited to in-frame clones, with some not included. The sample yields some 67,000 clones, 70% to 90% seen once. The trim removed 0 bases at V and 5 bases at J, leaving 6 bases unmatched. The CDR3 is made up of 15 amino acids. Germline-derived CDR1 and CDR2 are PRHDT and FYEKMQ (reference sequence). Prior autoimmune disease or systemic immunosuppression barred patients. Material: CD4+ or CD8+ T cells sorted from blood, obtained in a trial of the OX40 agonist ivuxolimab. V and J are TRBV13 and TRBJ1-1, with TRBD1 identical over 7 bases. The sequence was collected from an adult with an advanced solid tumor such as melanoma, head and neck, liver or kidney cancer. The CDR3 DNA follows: TGTGCCAGCAGCTTAGGCCGCAGGGGGAAAACTGAAGCTTTCTTT. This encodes CASSLGRRGKTEAFF.